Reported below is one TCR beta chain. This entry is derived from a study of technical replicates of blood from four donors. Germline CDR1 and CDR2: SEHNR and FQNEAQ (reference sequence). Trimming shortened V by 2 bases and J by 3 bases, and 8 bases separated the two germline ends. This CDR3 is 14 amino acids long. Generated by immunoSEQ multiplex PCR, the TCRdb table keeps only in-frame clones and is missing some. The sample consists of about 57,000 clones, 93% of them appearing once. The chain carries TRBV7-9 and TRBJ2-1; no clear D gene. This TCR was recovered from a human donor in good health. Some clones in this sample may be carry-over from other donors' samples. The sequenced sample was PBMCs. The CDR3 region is CASSLLASYNEQFF. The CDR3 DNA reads TGTGCCAGCAGCTTACTTGCCAGCTACAATGAGCAGTTCTTC.